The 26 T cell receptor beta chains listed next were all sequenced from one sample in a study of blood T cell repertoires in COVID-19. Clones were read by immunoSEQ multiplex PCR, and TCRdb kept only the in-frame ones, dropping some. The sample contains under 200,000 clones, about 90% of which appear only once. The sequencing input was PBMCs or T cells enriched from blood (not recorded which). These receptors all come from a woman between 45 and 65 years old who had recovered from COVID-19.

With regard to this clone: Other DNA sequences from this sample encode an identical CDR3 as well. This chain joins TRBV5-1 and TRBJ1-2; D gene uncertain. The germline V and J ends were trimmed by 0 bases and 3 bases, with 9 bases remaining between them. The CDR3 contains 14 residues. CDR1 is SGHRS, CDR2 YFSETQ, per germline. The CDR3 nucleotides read TGCGCCAGCAGCTTGGATGGCGGCGACTATGGCTACACCTTC. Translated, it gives CASSLDGGDYGYTF.

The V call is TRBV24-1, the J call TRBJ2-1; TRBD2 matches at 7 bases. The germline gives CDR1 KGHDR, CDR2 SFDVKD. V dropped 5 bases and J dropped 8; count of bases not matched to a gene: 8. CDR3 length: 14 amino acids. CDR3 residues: CATSVGGKGDEQFF. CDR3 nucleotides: TGTGCCACCAGTGTCGGGGGGAAAGGGGATGAGCAGTTCTTC.

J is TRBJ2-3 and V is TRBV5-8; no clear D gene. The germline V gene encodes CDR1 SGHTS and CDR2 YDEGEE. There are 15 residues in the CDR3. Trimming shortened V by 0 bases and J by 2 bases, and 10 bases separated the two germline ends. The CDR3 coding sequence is TGTGCCAGCAGCTTGGGGGCCAGTAACACAGATACGCAGTATTTT. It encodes CASSLGASNTDTQYF.

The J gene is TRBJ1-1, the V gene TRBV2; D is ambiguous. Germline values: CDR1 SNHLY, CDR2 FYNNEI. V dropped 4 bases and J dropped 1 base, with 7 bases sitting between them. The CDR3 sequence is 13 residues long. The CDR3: CASSAETNTEAFF. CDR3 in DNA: TGTGCCAGCAGTGCGGAGACGAACACTGAAGCTTTCTTT. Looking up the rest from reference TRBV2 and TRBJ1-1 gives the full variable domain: EPEVTQTPSHQVTQMGQEVILRCVPISNHLYFYWYRQILGQKVEFLVSFYNNEISEKSEIFDDQFSVERPDGSNFTLKIRSTKLEDSAMYFCASSAETNTEAFFGQGTRLTVV.

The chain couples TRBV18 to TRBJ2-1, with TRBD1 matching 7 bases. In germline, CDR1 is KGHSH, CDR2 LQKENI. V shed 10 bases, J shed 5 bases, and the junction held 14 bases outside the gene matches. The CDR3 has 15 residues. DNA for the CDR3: TGTGCCACCCAGGCAAACAGGGGATGGGACAATGAGCAGTTCTTC. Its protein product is CATQANRGWDNEQFF.

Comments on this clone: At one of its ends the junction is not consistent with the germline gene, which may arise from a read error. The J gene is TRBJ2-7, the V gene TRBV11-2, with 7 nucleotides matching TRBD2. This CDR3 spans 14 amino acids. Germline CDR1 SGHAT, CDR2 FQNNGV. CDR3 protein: CASRRGRDSHEQYF. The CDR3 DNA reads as TGTGCCAGCAGACGGGGGAGGGACTCCCACGAGCAGTACTTC.

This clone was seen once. This chain's CDR3 is CASGTKSGTDTQYF. The CDR3 nucleotides are TGTGCCAGCGGGACAAAGTCGGGCACAGATACGCAGTATTTT. The rearrangement joins TRBV6-5 to TRBJ2-3; D perhaps matches TRBD1 (6 bases). The CDR3 has 14 residues. CDR1 is MNHEY, CDR2 SVGAGI, per germline. The germline V and J ends were trimmed by 8 bases and 1 base, with 13 bases remaining between them.

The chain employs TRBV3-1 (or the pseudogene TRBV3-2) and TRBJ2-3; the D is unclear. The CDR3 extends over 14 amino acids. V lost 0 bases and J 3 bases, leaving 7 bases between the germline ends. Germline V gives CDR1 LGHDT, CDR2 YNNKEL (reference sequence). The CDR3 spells CASSQEVGTDTQYF. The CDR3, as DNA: TGTGCCAGCAGCCAAGAGGTCGGGACAGATACGCAGTATTTT.

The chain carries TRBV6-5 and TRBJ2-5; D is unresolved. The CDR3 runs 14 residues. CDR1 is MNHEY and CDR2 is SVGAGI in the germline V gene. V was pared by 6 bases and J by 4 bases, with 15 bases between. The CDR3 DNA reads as TGTGCCAGCAGACCCCGTCCTACCCGAGAGACCCAGTACTTC. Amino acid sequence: CASRPRPTRETQYF.

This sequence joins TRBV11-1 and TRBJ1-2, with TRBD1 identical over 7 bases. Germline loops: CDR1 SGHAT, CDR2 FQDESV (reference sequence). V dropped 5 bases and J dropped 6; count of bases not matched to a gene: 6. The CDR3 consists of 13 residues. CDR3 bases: TGTGCCAGCAGCGATGACAGGGTTGATGGCTACACCTTC. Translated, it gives CASSDDRVDGYTF.

CDR3 amino acids: CASRRLALYEQYF. CDR3 bases: TGTGCCAGCAGGAGACTAGCTCTCTACGAGCAGTACTTC. The chain recombines TRBV2 with TRBJ2-7; TRBD2 agrees at 7 bases. CDR1 SNHLY and CDR2 FYNNEI come from the germline V gene. V was clipped by 6 bases and J by 3 bases; unmatched bases: 5. The CDR3 runs to 13 residues.

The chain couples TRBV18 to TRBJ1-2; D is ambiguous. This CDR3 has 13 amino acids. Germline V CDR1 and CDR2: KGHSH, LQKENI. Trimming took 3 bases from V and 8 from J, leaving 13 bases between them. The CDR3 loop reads CASSPGGLGGYTF. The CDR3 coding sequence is TGTGCCAGCTCACCGGGAGGGCTCGGGGGCTACACCTTC. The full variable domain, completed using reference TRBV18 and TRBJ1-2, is NAGVMQNPRHLVRRRGQEARLRCSPMKGHSHVYWYRQLPEEGLKFMVYLQKENIIDESGMPKERFSAEFPKEGPSILRIQQVVRGDSAAYFCASSPGGLGGYTFGSGTRLTVV.

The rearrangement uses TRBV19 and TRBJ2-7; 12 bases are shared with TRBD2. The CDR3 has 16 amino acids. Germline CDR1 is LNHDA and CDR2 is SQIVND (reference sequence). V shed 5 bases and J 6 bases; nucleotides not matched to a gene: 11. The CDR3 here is CASSPLRLAGEGEQYF. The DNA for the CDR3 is TGTGCCAGTAGTCCCCTAAGACTAGCGGGAGAGGGCGAGCAGTACTTC.

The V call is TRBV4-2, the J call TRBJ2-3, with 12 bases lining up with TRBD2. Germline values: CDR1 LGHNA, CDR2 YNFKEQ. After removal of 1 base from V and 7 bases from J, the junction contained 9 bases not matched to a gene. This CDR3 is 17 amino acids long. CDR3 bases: TGTGCCAGCAGCCAAGTTAGCTCTAGCGGGAGGGCGAATACGCAGTATTTT. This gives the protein CASSQVSSSGRANTQYF.

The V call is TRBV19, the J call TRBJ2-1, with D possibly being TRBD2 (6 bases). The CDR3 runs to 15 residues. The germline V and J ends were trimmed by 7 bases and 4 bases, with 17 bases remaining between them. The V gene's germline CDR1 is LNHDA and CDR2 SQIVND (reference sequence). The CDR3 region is CASTRLSGPYNEQFF. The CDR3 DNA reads TGTGCCAGTACCCGATTAAGCGGGCCGTACAATGAGCAGTTCTTC. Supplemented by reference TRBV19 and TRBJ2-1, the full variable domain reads DGGITQSPKYLFRKEGQNVTLSCEQNLNHDAMYWYRQDPGQGLRLIYYSQIVNDFQKGDIAEGYSVSREKKESFPLTVTSAQKNPTAFYLCASTRLSGPYNEQFFGPGTRLTVL.

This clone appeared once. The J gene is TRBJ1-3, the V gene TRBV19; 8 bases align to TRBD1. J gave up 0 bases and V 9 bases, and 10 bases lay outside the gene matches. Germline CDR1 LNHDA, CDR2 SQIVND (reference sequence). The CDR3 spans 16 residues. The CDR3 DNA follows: TGTGCCAGCAAAGACAGGGGTCGGTTCTCTGGAAACACCATATATTTT. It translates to CASKDRGRFSGNTIYF.

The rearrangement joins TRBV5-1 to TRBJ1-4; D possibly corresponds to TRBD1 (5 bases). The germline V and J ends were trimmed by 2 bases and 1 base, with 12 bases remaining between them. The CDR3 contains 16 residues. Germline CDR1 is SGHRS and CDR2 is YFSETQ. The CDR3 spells CASSFGGFGTNEKLFF. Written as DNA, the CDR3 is TGCGCCAGCAGCTTCGGGGGGTTCGGAACTAATGAAAAACTGTTTTTT.

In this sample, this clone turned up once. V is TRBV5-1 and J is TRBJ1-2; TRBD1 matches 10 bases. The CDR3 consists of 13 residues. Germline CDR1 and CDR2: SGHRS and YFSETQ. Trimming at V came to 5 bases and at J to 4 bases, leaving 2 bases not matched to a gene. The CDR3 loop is CASSWDRGYGYTF. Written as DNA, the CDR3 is TGCGCCAGCAGTTGGGACAGGGGCTATGGCTACACCTTC.

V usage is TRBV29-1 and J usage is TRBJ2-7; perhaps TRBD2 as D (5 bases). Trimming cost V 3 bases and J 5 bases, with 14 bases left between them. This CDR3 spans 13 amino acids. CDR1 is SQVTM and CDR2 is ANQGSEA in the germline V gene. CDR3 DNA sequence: TGCAGCGTTGATGTCGGGGTGGACCACGAGCAGTACTTC. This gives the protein CSVDVGVDHEQYF.

CDR3 DNA: TGTGCCAGCAGCGTAGGGACAGTCAACAATGAGCAGTTCTTC. Translating gives CASSVGTVNNEQFF. V is TRBV9 and J is TRBJ2-1; a weak D match, TRBD1 (6 bases). The germline V gene has CDR1 SGDLS and CDR2 YYNGEE. The CDR3 consists of 14 residues. The V end lost 0 bases, the J end lost 5 bases, and 9 bases lay between the germline ends.

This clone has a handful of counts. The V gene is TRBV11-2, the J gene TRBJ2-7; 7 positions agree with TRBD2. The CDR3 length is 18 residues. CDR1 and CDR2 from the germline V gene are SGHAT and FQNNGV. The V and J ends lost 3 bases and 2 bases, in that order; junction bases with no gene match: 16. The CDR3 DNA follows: TGTGCCAGCAGCTTGGTAAAGTCGGGACTACTCACCCCCTACGAGCAGTACTTC. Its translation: CASSLVKSGLLTPYEQYF.

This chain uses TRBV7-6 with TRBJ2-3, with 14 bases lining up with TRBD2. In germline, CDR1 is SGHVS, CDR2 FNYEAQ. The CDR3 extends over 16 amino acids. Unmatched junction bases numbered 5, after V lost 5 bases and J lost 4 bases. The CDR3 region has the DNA TGTGCCAGCAGCCCCGGGACTAGCGGGAGCTCAGATACGCAGTATTTT. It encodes CASSPGTSGSSDTQYF.

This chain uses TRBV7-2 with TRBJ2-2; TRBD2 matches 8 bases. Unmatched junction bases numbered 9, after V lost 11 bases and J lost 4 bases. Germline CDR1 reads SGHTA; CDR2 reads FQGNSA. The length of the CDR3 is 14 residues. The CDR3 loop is CASWREVGTGELFF. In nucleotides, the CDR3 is TGTGCCTCATGGCGGGAGGTGGGCACCGGGGAGCTGTTTTTT.

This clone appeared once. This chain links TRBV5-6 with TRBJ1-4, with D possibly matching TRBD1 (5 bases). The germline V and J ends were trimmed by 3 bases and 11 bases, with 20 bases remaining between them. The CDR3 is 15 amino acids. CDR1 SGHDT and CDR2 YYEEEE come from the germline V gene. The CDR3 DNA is TGTGCCAGCAGCTCGACCAGGGTAGGCTTTGGGAAACTGTTTTTT. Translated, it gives CASSSTRVGFGKLFF.

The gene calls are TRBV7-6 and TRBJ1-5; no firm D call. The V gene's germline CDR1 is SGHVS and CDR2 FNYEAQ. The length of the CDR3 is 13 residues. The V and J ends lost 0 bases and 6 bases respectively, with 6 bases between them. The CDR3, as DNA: TGTGCCAGCAGCTTAGCGCCGAGTCAGCCCCAGCATTTT. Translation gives CASSLAPSQPQHF.

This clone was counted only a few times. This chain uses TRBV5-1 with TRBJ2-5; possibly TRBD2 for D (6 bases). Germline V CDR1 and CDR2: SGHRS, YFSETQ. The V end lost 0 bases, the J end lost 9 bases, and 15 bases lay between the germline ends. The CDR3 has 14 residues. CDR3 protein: CASSLETRSPPQYF. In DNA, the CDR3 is TGCGCCAGCAGCTTGGAGACTAGATCCCCTCCCCAGTACTTC.